Below are 20 T cell receptor beta chains sequenced from a single sample in a study of beta chain features in type 1 diabetes (dated by TCRdb to between 2018 and 2020). Library construction relied on the immunoSEQ multiplex PCR assay. All of the isolated RNA was reverse transcribed with the High Capacity cDNA Reverse Transcription Kit, so expressed TCRB transcripts were sequenced. TCRdb obtained this table from immuneACCESS and retained in-frame rearrangements with V and J assigned. These tables miss some clones; where compared with another copy, unresolved V genes account for less than half of the shortfall, and the remainder is unexplained. A total of some 16,000 clones appear in this sample, around 76% of them only once. Around 0.31% of the sample lies in the top ten. What these receptors recognize is not known. The paper's findings and limits, for the study overall: In all four CD4+ subsets, TCRB CDR3 length was moderately but significantly shorter in type 1 diabetes patients.

The sequenced material came from stem cell memory CD4+ T cells from blood. The sample's cell subset or site label is to be understood as: stem cell-like memory CD4+ T cells. These receptors came from a young woman with type 1 diabetes.

The chain links TRBV7-9 to TRBJ2-1; the D gene is possibly TRBD2 (6 bases). Trimming pared 5 bases from V and 5 bases from J, leaving 19 bases between. The germline V gene has CDR1 SEHNR and CDR2 FQNEAQ (reference sequence). The CDR3 length is 16 residues. In DNA, the CDR3 is TGTGCCAGCAGCCGACGGAGGAGGGAGGAAAACAATGAGCAGTTCTTC. Translation: CASSRRRREENNEQFF.

The chain is built from TRBV7-2 and TRBJ2-1; the match to TRBD2 covers 10 bases. Germline lookup yields CDR1 SGHTA and CDR2 FQGNSA. The J segment lost 6 bases and the V segment lost 0 bases, leaving 11 bases of the junction unmatched. The CDR3 consists of 18 residues. CDR3 nucleotides: TGTGCCAGCAGCTTAGCATCGAGGACTAGCGGCCTCTTCAATGAGCAGTTCTTC. It translates to CASSLASRTSGLFNEQFF.

This clone was observed a handful of times. This chain connects TRBV4-3 to TRBJ2-1; maybe TRBD2 (5 bases). Trimming took off 0 bases at V and 5 bases at J, with 11 bases between the two ends. The CDR3 sequence is 15 residues long. CDR1 is LGHNA, CDR2 YSLEER, per germline. CDR3 amino acids: CASSQDPSLHNEQFF. Written as DNA, the CDR3 is TGCGCCAGCAGCCAAGATCCTAGCCTTCACAATGAGCAGTTCTTC.

The V gene is TRBV19, the J gene TRBJ2-1, with 11 bases that match TRBD2. The CDR3 runs 16 residues. V trimming: 6 bases; J trimming: 5 bases; junction bases outside the gene matches: 9. Germline V gene data show CDR1 as LNHDA and CDR2 as SQIVND (reference sequence). The CDR3 bases are TGTGCCAGTAGACTAGCGGGAGTAACCCCCCACAATGAGCAGTTCTTC. This translates into CASRLAGVTPHNEQFF.

CDR3 bases: TGCAGTGCTAGACTCGAGATCAAGCAGTTCTTC. As protein: CSARLEIKQFF. This chain joins TRBV20-1 and TRBJ2-1; D call uncertain. V was trimmed by 2 bases and J by 11 bases, leaving 10 bases between them. This CDR3 region has 11 residues. Germline values: CDR1 DFQATT, CDR2 SNEGSKA (reference sequence).

The V call is TRBV2, the J call TRBJ2-5; D is uncertain. The germline V gene has CDR1 SNHLY and CDR2 FYNNEI. V was trimmed by 1 base and J by 5 bases, leaving 8 bases between them. The CDR3 is made up of 13 amino acids. CDR3 DNA sequence: TGTGCCAGCAGTGAAGTATCACGGGAGACCCAGTACTTC. Its protein product is CASSEVSRETQYF.

This clone was observed a handful of times. J is TRBJ1-5 and V is TRBV6-6; the D gene is possibly TRBD1 (6 bases). The CDR3 is 14 amino acids. Trimming removed 2 bases at V and 4 bases at J, with 9 bases between. Germline V gives CDR1 MNHNY, CDR2 SVGAGI (reference sequence). CDR3 DNA sequence: TGTGCCAGCAGTTACGGGCAGGGGAATCAGCCCCAGCATTTT. Protein sequence: CASSYGQGNQPQHF.

The chain recombines TRBV7-2 with TRBJ1-1; D is ambiguous. The V gene's germline CDR1 is SGHTA and CDR2 FQGNSA. V lost 2 bases and J 1 base, leaving 5 bases between the germline ends. CDR3 length: 13 amino acids. The CDR3 region is CASSLSKNTEAFF. As DNA, the CDR3 is TGTGCCAGCAGCTTAAGCAAGAACACTGAAGCTTTCTTT.

V gene TRBV28 combines with J gene TRBJ2-6; perhaps TRBD2 as D (6 bases). V lost 7 bases, J lost 0 bases, and 22 bases lay in between. From germline, CDR1 is MDHEN and CDR2 SYDVKM. The CDR3 length is 19 residues. CDR3 DNA: TGTGCCAGCACCGGACTCCCCGGGACGGGAGTCTCTGGGGCCAACGTCCTGACTTTC. Its protein is CASTGLPGTGVSGANVLTF.

The genes are TRBV7-8 and TRBJ2-6; no firm D call. This CDR3 spans 15 amino acids. V shed 2 bases and J shed 2 bases, with 7 bases lying between them. Germline V gene data show CDR1 as SGHVS and CDR2 as FQNEAQ. The CDR3 here is CASSLTSPGANVLTF. As DNA, the CDR3 is TGTGCCAGCAGCTTAACTTCCCCTGGGGCCAACGTCCTGACTTTC.

Turning to this clone: One end of the junction does not line up with germline, which may come from a read error. The chain has TRBV6-6 and TRBJ1-5; D is unclear. The CDR3 has 16 residues. Germline V gene sequence: CDR1 MNHNY, CDR2 SVGAGI (reference sequence). This CDR3 is CASGYRVRSGNQPQHF. Here the CDR3 DNA reads TGTGCCAGCGGTTATCGGGTTCGCAGTGGCAATCAGCCCCAGCATTTT.

V and J are TRBV10-2 and TRBJ2-3; a weak D match, TRBD2 (5 bases). Germline loops: CDR1 WSHSY, CDR2 SAAADI. This CDR3 is 17 amino acids long. With 3 bases removed from V and 2 bases from J, the gap between germline ends came to 18 bases. The CDR3 region has the DNA TGCGCCAGCAGTGAATTAGGGTCGGACTTTCTCACAGATACGCAGTATTTT. This encodes CASSELGSDFLTDTQYF.

V is TRBV18 and J is TRBJ1-5, with TRBD1 as a possible D gene (6 bases). Trimming removed 0 bases from V and 7 bases from J, with 22 bases in between. Germline V CDR1 and CDR2: KGHSH, LQKENI. This CDR3 comprises 18 residues. CDR3 sequence: CASSPPPRPGQSDQPQHF. The CDR3 bases are TGTGCCAGCTCACCACCGCCCCGACCGGGACAAAGTGACCAGCCCCAGCATTTT.

This CDR3 reads CASSPGTSGPTDTQYF. The DNA for the CDR3 is TGTGCCAGCAGCCCCGGGACTAGCGGTCCCACAGATACGCAGTATTTT. This chain uses TRBV7-2 with TRBJ2-3; TRBD2 aligns across 11 bases. The V gene's germline CDR1 is SGHTA and CDR2 FQGNSA. V was pared by 5 bases and J by 2 bases, with 6 bases of the junction left unmatched. The CDR3 spans 16 residues.

V and J are TRBV7-9 and TRBJ2-1, with 8 bases fitting TRBD2. Germline-derived CDR1 and CDR2 are SEHNR and FQNEAQ (reference sequence). With 5 bases clipped from V and 5 bases from J, the junction kept 14 bases outside the gene matches. The CDR3 is 17 amino acids. The CDR3 reads CASSPTPGAGVHNEQFF. CDR3 in DNA: TGTGCCAGCAGCCCCACCCCGGGAGCGGGAGTACACAATGAGCAGTTCTTC.

The genes are TRBV2 and TRBJ1-2; 8 bases line up with TRBD1. The germline V gene has CDR1 SNHLY and CDR2 FYNNEI. CDR3 length: 13 residues. V lost 3 bases to trimming and J lost 4 bases; unmatched junction nucleotides: 1. DNA of the CDR3: TGTGCCAGCAGTGACACAGGGGGCTATGGCTACACCTTC. It specifies CASSDTGGYGYTF.

The CDR3 sequence is CASSFGFTSSYEQYF. The CDR3 nucleotides are TGCGCCAGCAGCTTCGGTTTCACTAGTAGCTACGAGCAGTACTTC. The V and J genes are TRBV5-1 and TRBJ2-7; perhaps TRBD2 as D (5 bases). The CDR3 totals 15 residues. Germline CDR1 reads SGHRS; CDR2 reads YFSETQ. The ends were cut back, 2 bases at V and 3 bases at J, with 15 bases in the middle.

The rearrangement links TRBV29-1 to TRBJ2-3; TRBD2 matches 12 bases. V lost 4 bases and J lost 2; bases outside the gene matches: 13. Germline lookup yields CDR1 SQVTM and CDR2 ANQGSEA. The CDR3 runs to 18 residues. The CDR3 loop is CSVGPLAGGNPNTDTQYF. The DNA for the CDR3 is TGCAGCGTTGGGCCCCTAGCGGGAGGGAACCCGAACACAGATACGCAGTATTTT.

This sequence joins TRBV5-1 and TRBJ2-1; no firm D call. The length of the CDR3 is 15 residues. Between the trimmed V and J ends, which lost 3 bases and 0 bases, there was a span of 10 bases. CDR1 and CDR2 (germline): SGHRS, YFSETQ. The CDR3 spells CASSSRVGSYNEQFF. In DNA form, the CDR3 reads TGCGCCAGCAGCTCCCGGGTGGGCTCCTACAATGAGCAGTTCTTC. The whole variable domain, remainder taken from reference TRBV5-1 and TRBJ2-1, is KAGVTQTPRYLIKTRGQQVTLSCSPISGHRSVSWYQQTPGQGLQFLFEYFSETQRNKGNFPGRFSGRQFSNSRSEMNVSTLELGDSALYLCASSSRVGSYNEQFFGPGTRLTVL.

This chain's CDR3 is CASVGTSGSRREFF. The CDR3 nucleotides read TGTGCCAGCGTTGGGACTAGCGGGAGCCGAAGAGAGTTCTTC. V is TRBV28 and J is TRBJ2-1, with 14 nucleotides matching TRBD2. V gave up 8 bases and J gave up 14 bases; unmatched junction bases: 11. The germline V gene has CDR1 MDHEN and CDR2 SYDVKM. This CDR3 has 14 residues.